This entry concerns a single TCR beta chain. The source of the sample is a study of T cell changes during pregnancy in multiple sclerosis. TCRdb's table, derived via immunoSEQ multiplex PCR, lists solely in-frame clones and lacks some. Of tens of thousands of clones in the sample, 85% to 95% were seen once. The CDR3 runs 17 residues. V dropped 3 bases and J dropped 1 base, with 19 bases sitting between them. CDR1 is MNHEY, CDR2 SMNVEV, per germline (reference sequence). The origin of this receptor is a female donor with multiple sclerosis, enrolled in a pregnancy study. The rearrangement uses TRBV27 and TRBJ2-7; D is possibly TRBD1 (5 bases). Source: CD8+ T cells from peripheral blood mononuclear cells, taken after pregnancy. The CDR3 sequence: CASSLKGLRTPSYEQYF. The CDR3, as DNA: TGTGCCAGCAGTTTGAAGGGCTTAAGGACACCTTCCTACGAGCAGTACTTC.